Below are 2 T cell receptor beta chains sequenced from a single sample in a study of memory CD8 T cells in hepatitis C reinfection. TCRdb's copy holds only in-frame clones and misses some; the assay was immunoSEQ multiplex PCR. Of 50,000 or so clones listed, roughly 86% are singletons. Time point defined: pre-reinfection, 55 to 20 weeks before reinfection detection. Sorted cells were sequenced directly ex vivo without any in vitro expansion. What was sequenced was naive CD8+ T cells sorted from blood. The receptors originated from a young man with hepatitis C virus infection.

The CDR3 sequence: CASSFLSGYNEQFF. The CDR3 nucleotides are TGTGCCAGCAGCTTCCTTAGCGGTTACAATGAGCAGTTCTTC. V is TRBV7-2 and J is TRBJ2-1; possible D gene TRBD2, 6 bases. The CDR3 is 14 amino acids. Germline CDR1 reads SGHTA; CDR2 reads FQGNSA. Trimming pared 3 bases from V and 4 bases from J, leaving 10 bases between.

This chain connects TRBV18 to TRBJ2-1, with TRBD2 matching 7 bases. V shed 0 bases, J shed 0 bases, and the junction held 5 bases outside the gene matches. The CDR3 has 17 amino acids. CDR1 KGHSH and CDR2 LQKENI come from the germline V gene. This CDR3 reads CASSPPIQRDSYNEQFF. In DNA form, the CDR3 reads TGTGCCAGCTCACCACCGATACAGCGGGACTCCTACAATGAGCAGTTCTTC.